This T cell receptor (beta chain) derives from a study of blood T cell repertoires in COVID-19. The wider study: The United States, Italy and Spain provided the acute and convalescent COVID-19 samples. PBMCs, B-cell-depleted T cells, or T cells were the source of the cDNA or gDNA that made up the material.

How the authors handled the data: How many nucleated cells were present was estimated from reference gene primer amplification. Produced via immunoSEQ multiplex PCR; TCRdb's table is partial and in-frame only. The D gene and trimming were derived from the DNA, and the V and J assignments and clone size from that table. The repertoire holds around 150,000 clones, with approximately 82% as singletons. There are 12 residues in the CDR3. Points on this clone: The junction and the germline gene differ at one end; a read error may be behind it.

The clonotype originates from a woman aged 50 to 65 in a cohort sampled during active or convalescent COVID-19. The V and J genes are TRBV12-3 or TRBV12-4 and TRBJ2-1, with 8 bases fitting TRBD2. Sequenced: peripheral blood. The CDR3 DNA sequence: TGTGCCAGCACCCTAGGTGGGACTAGGTTTGTCTTC. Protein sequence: CASTLGGTRFVF.